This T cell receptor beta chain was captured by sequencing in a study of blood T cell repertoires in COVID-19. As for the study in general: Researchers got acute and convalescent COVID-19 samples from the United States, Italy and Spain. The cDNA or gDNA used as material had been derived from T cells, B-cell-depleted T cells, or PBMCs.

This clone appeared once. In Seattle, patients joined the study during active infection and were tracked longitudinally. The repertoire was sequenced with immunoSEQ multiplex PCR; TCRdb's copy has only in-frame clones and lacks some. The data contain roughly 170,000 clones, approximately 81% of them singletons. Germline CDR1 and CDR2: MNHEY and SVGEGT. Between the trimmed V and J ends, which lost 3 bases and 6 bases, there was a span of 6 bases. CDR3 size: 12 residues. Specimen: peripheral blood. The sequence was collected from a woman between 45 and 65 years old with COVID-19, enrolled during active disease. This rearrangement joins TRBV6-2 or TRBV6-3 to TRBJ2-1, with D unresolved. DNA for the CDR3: TGTGCCAGCAGTTATTTCGGCAATGAGCAGTTCTTC. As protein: CASSYFGNEQFF.